The rows below give T cell receptor beta chains drawn from one sample of a study of T cell responses to AZD1222 COVID-19 vaccine. Clones were read by immunoSEQ multiplex PCR, and TCRdb kept only the in-frame ones, dropping some. The sample includes about 140,000 clones, roughly 90% of them seen just once. Specimen: peripheral blood, collected on day 0 of AZD1222 vaccination. Source of these receptors: an adult in good health. Both conserved end residues are part of each CDR3. The order of the fields is CDR3 protein, CDR3 DNA, V gene, D gene, J gene, clone size. The D gene is left open where the match is weak. Clone size is not always given. Where it is, it says once, few, many or a class for expanded clones.

CASSHRTSGRYNEQFF TGTGCCAGCAGCCATCGGACTAGCGGGAGATACAATGAGCAGTTCTTC TRBV7-9 TRBD2 TRBJ2-1 -
CASSFRLNTEAFF TGTGCCAGCAGTTTCAGGCTGAACACTGAAGCTTTCTTT TRBV28 - TRBJ1-1 -
CAWARDSRNEKLFF TGTGCCTGGGCCCGGGACTCAAGGAATGAAAAACTGTTTTTT TRBV30 - TRBJ1-4 -
CASSLAGGKLFF TGTGCCAGCAGCTTAGCAGGGGGAAAACTGTTTTTT TRBV11-2 TRBD1 TRBJ1-4 once
CASGLGGQLTEAFF TGTGCCAGCGGTTTGGGGGGCCAGCTCACTGAAGCTTTCTTT TRBV6-2/TRBV6-3 - TRBJ1-1 -
CAWSFSGTGTEQFF TGTGCCTGGAGTTTCTCCGGGACAGGGACTGAGCAGTTCTTC TRBV30 TRBD1 TRBJ2-1 -
CASSYFRDEQYF TGTGCCAGCAGTTACTTCAGGGACGAGCAGTACTTC TRBV6-6 - TRBJ2-7 -
CASSPRGVLVPNEQFF TGTGCCAGCAGCCCCCGGGGTGTCCTAGTCCCCAATGAGCAGTTCTTC TRBV7-8 - TRBJ2-1 -
CAPLVGSLAKNIQYF TGTGCCCCCCTTGTGGGGAGTTTAGCCAAAAACATTCAGTACTTC TRBV24-1 - TRBJ2-4 -
CATSPRGDMNTEAFF TGTGCCACCAGCCCACGCGGAGACATGAACACTGAAGCTTTCTTT TRBV15 - TRBJ1-1 once
CASSFSTRWGNTIYF TGTGCCAGCAGCTTTTCGACACGCTGGGGAAACACCATATATTTT TRBV7-9 - TRBJ1-3 -
CASSLSGRGYEQYF TGTGCCAGCAGCTTGAGCGGGAGGGGCTACGAGCAGTACTTC TRBV14 TRBD2 TRBJ2-7 -
CASSELAGGSYNEQFF TGCGCCAGCAGCGAACTAGCGGGAGGATCCTACAATGAGCAGTTCTTC TRBV10-2 TRBD2 TRBJ2-1 -
CASSRCEAYGYTF TGCGCCAGCAGTCGGTGCGAGGCCTATGGCTACACCTTC TRBV23-1 - TRBJ1-2 -
CASSTRWGAGYEQYF TGTGCCAGCAGTACTCGATGGGGGGCTGGATACGAGCAGTACTTC TRBV6-6 - TRBJ2-7 -
CASSPFEAGDYEQYF TGTGCCAGCAGCCCTTTCGAGGCGGGGGACTACGAGCAGTACTTC TRBV7-2 TRBD2 TRBJ2-7 -
CASSIDQPNTEAFF TGTGCCAGTAGTATAGATCAGCCGAACACTGAAGCTTTCTTT TRBV19 - TRBJ1-1 -
CASSYPLDRATEAFF TGTGCCAGCAGTTACCCCCTCGACAGGGCTACTGAAGCTTTCTTT TRBV6-6 TRBD1 TRBJ1-1 -
CASRGTGATMSRVF TGTGCCAGTAGAGGGACAGGGGCTACAATGAGCAGGGTCTTC TRBV19 TRBD1 TRBJ2-1 -
CASSLGRYGTGYTF TGTGCCAGCAGCTTAGGCAGATACGGGACCGGCTACACCTTC TRBV11-2 - TRBJ1-2 -
CASSLGGAKTQYF TGTGCCAGCAGCTTAGGAGGGGCCAAGACCCAGTACTTC TRBV11-2 - TRBJ2-5 once
CASSLVSHNYGYTF TGTGCCAGCAGCTTAGTGTCCCATAACTATGGCTACACCTTC TRBV7-9 - TRBJ1-2 -
CASSERGGEAFF TGCGCCAGCAGTGAAAGGGGTGGTGAAGCTTTCTTT TRBV10-1 - TRBJ1-1 -
CASSQVRLAAMRGNSPLHF TGTGCCAGCAGCCAAGTCAGGTTGGCGGCAATGAGGGGAAATTCACCCCTCCACTTT TRBV14 - TRBJ1-6 -
CAWRQGTWDEQFF TGTGCCTGGAGACAGGGGACATGGGATGAGCAGTTCTTC TRBV30 TRBD1 TRBJ2-1 -
CASTGPTYNEQFF TGTGCCAGTACAGGCCCGACCTACAATGAGCAGTTCTTC TRBV6-5 - TRBJ2-1 -
CASSLRQGSTEAFF TGCGCCAGCAGCTTGAGGCAGGGGTCCACTGAAGCTTTCTTT TRBV5-1 - TRBJ1-1 -
CASKSQNAEKLFF TGTGCCAGTAAAAGTCAGAATGCAGAAAAACTGTTTTTT TRBV19 - TRBJ1-4 -
CSASGQSYEQYF TGCAGTGCTAGTGGACAGAGCTACGAGCAGTACTTC TRBV20-1 - TRBJ2-7 few